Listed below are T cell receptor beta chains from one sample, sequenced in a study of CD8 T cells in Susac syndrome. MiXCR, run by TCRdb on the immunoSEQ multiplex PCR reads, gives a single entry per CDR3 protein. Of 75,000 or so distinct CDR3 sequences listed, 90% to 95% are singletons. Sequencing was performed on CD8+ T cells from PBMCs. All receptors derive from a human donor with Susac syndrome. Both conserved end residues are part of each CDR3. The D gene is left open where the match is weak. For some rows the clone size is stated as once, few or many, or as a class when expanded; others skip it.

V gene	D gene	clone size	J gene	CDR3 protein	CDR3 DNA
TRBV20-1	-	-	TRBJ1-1	CSASRGQTEAFF	TGCAGTGCTAGCCGAGGGCAGACTGAAGCTTTCTTT
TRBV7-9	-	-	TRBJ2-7	CASSLTFSANSYEQYF	TGTGCCAGCAGCCTCACTTTTAGCGCCAACTCCTACGAGCAGTACTTC
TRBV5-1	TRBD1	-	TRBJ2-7	CASGAGQGYEQYF	TGCGCCAGCGGAGCGGGACAGGGGTACGAGCAGTACTTC
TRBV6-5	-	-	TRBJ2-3	CASNGHQEPDTQYF	TGTGCCAGCAATGGACACCAAGAGCCAGATACGCAGTATTTT
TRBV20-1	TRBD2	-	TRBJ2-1	CSAREASGFPNRVHEQFF	TGCAGTGCTAGAGAGGCTAGCGGGTTCCCGAACAGGGTCCATGAGCAGTTCTTC
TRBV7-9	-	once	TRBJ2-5	CASSPSTDAAGTQYF	TGTGCCAGCAGCCCATCGACGGACGCCGCAGGGACCCAGTACTTC
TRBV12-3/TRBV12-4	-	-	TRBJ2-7	CASSLTGVGQYF	TGTGCCAGCAGTTTAACAGGCGTTGGGCAGTACTTC
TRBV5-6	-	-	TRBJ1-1	CASSLLRGEAEAFF	TGTGCCAGCAGCTTGTTGAGGGGCGAAGCTGAAGCTTTCTTT
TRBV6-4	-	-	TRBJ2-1	CASSEGQGGSEQFF	TGTGCCAGCAGTGAGGGGCAGGGGGGGAGTGAGCAGTTCTTC
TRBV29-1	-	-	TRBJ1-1	CSVEDAGDTEAFF	TGCAGCGTTGAAGATGCCGGGGACACTGAAGCTTTCTTT